The next 8 T cell receptor beta chains were all read from a single sample in a study of regulatory T cells in long-lasting Graves disease. The time point here: persistent/refractory GD, antithyroid drugs over 5 years with positive TRAb. Extracted PBMC RNA gave rise to the TCR library. Building of the TCR beta libraries involved iRepertoire HTBI primers and Arm-PCR of CDR3 regions. TCRdb ran MiXCR on the multiplex PCR reads and lists one entry per CDR3 protein. The data contain approximately 470,000 distinct CDR3 sequences, about 20% of them singletons. This sample comprised peripheral blood mononuclear cells (PBMCs), obtained when the disease was refractory, from a patient treated with antithyroid drugs. All receptors come from a female donor with Graves disease.

The sample holds a few counts of this clonotype. This chain uses TRBV19 with TRBJ1-2, with a tentative D call TRBD1 (5 bases). V was trimmed by 5 bases and J by 2 bases, leaving 15 bases between them. The germline V gene has CDR1 LNHDA and CDR2 SQIVND (reference sequence). The CDR3 is made up of 15 amino acids. DNA of the CDR3: TGTGCCAGTAGTTACCCGGGACGGGCGAACTATGGCTACACCTTC. Translating it yields CASSYPGRANYGYTF. Full variable domain (rest looked up from reference TRBV19 and TRBJ1-2): DGGITQSPKYLFRKEGQNVTLSCEQNLNHDAMYWYRQDPGQGLRLIYYSQIVNDFQKGDIAEGYSVSREKKESFPLTVTSAQKNPTAFYLCASSYPGRANYGYTFGSGTRLTVV.

The chain links TRBV5-1 to TRBJ1-1; 12 nucleotides agree with TRBD1. This CDR3 is built from 18 residues. Germline V lookup: CDR1 SGHRS, CDR2 YFSETQ. V was pared by 10 bases and J by 3 bases, with 19 bases of the junction left unmatched. Here the CDR3 DNA reads TGCGCCGTGCCAAGTCCCGGGGACAGGGGGCCTCTGTACACTGAAGCTTTCTTT. This translates into CAVPSPGDRGPLYTEAFF.

Points on this clonotype: The junction shows a germline mismatch at one end, possibly a read error. In nucleotides, the CDR3 is TGTGCCACCAGTGATTTAGCGGGCGGGAGCGCTTACAATGAGCAGTTCTTC. Its protein product is CATSDLAGGSAYNEQFF. This chain uses TRBV2 with TRBJ2-1; TRBD2 matches 7 bases. CDR3 length equals 17 residues. Germline V gene data show CDR1 as SNHLY and CDR2 as FYNNEI.

This clonotype was seen only a few times. The chain's CDR3 is CASSPRQGPVYEQYF. In DNA form, the CDR3 reads TGTGCCAGCAGTCCCCGACAGGGGCCCGTATACGAGCAGTACTTC. The chain is built from TRBV7-8 and TRBJ2-7; 8 nucleotides agree with TRBD1. The trim removed 6 bases at V and 4 bases at J, leaving 11 bases unmatched. The CDR3 sequence is 15 residues long. The germline CDR1 and CDR2 sequences are SGHVS and FQNEAQ.

The V and J genes are TRBV13 and TRBJ2-2; 7 positions match TRBD2. The germline gives CDR1 PRHDT, CDR2 FYEKMQ (reference sequence). This CDR3 comprises 15 residues. Unmatched junction bases numbered 3, after V lost 1 base and J lost 4 bases. CDR3 amino acids: CASSLARGGTGELFF. The DNA for the CDR3 is TGTGCCAGCAGCTTAGCGCGCGGGGGCACCGGGGAGCTGTTTTTT.

The gene calls are TRBV7-2 and TRBJ2-7; maybe TRBD2 (6 bases). This CDR3 has 14 residues. Germline V CDR1 and CDR2: SGHTA, FQGNSA. V lost 1 base to trimming and J lost 4 bases, with 11 bases between them. The CDR3 bases are TGTGCCAGCAGCTTAGATCCGCTAGCGTACGAGCAGTACTTC. It is translated as CASSLDPLAYEQYF.

At least ten counts were recorded for this clonotype. J is TRBJ2-5 and V is TRBV27; D is ambiguous. V dropped 8 bases and J dropped 2 bases, with 12 bases sitting between them. The CDR3 length is 13 residues. CDR1 and CDR2 (germline): MNHEY, SMNVEV (reference sequence). The CDR3 spells CASCSHRQETQYF. The CDR3 bases are TGTGCCAGCTGCAGTCACAGACAAGAGACCCAGTACTTC.

This clonotype was detected only a few times. The CDR3 protein is CASSLMSSGIISYEQYF. The CDR3 region has the DNA TGTGCCAGCAGCTTAATGTCTAGCGGGATTATCTCCTACGAGCAGTACTTC. The chain uses TRBV7-3 and TRBJ2-7; TRBD2 agrees at 9 bases. The germline V gene has CDR1 SGHTA and CDR2 FQGTGA. The CDR3 sequence is 17 residues long. V trimming: 1 base; J trimming: 0 bases; junction bases outside the gene matches: 7.